The 9 T cell receptor beta chains in this list originate from one sample, sequenced in a study of shared clonotypes between healthy human individuals. Produced via immunoSEQ multiplex PCR; TCRdb's table is partial and in-frame only. The sample carries over a million clones, roughly 74% recorded once. Source material: memory CD4+ T cells from PBMCs. Subset denoted: CD45RA-negative fraction. Receptor source: a man aged 18 to 30 in good health. Some clones in this sample may be carry-over from other donors' samples.

This chain joins TRBV6-5 and TRBJ2-4, with 9 bases aligning to TRBD2. The CDR3 length is 14 residues. V was clipped by 5 bases and J by 8 bases; unmatched bases: 7. The germline V gene encodes CDR1 MNHEY and CDR2 SVGAGI. The CDR3 reads CASSESGRLYIQYF. In DNA, the CDR3 is TGTGCCAGCAGTGAAAGCGGGAGGTTGTACATTCAGTACTTC.

The rearrangement links TRBV6-6 to TRBJ2-5; either TRBD1 or TRBD2 may fit D (5 bases each). Germline lookup yields CDR1 MNHNY and CDR2 SVGAGI (reference sequence). The CDR3 has 12 amino acids. Written as DNA, the CDR3 is TGTGCTGAGGGGAGCAACCAAGAGACCCAGTACTTC. It encodes CAEGSNQETQYF.

As concerns this clone: This probably arose from a read error, given a far larger clone one base away. The chain is built from TRBV10-3 and TRBJ1-3, with D unresolved. This CDR3 contains 14 residues. CDR1 ENHRY and CDR2 SYGVKD come from the germline V gene. Trimming left V 7 bases short and J 0 bases short, with 10 bases between. The CDR3 region is CAITDASSGNTIYF. CDR3 nucleotides: TGTGCCATCACCGACGCCAGCTCTGGAAACACCATATATTTT.

The V gene is TRBV9, the J gene TRBJ2-2, with D possibly being TRBD2 (5 bases). This CDR3 is built from 13 residues. The germline CDR1 and CDR2 sequences are SGDLS and YYNGEE. V dropped 4 bases and J dropped 9 bases, with 13 bases sitting between them. Written as DNA, the CDR3 is TGTGCCAGCAGCCCGGAGGTTGGCCGGGAGCTGTTTTTT. Residues: CASSPEVGRELFF.

The gene calls are TRBV28 and TRBJ1-2; D not resolved. Per germline, CDR1 MDHEN and CDR2 SYDVKM. Trimming stripped 5 bases from V and 8 bases from J, with 15 bases between. This CDR3 contains 13 residues. The CDR3 here is CASSPEGPLGYTF. CDR3 in DNA: TGTGCCAGCAGTCCCGAAGGCCCGTTAGGCTACACCTTC.

The chain combines TRBV7-2 with TRBJ1-2; the D is unclear. The CDR3 consists of 16 residues. V gave up 2 bases and J gave up 2 bases, with 15 bases separating them. Germline V gene lookup returns CDR1 SGHTA and CDR2 FQGNSA. CDR3 nucleotides: TGTGCCAGCAGCTTATTCGTGACTACAGAAAACTATGGCTACACCTTC. It encodes CASSLFVTTENYGYTF. The whole variable domain, remainder taken from reference TRBV7-2 and TRBJ1-2, is GAGVSQSPSNKVTEKGKDVELRCDPISGHTALYWYRQSLGQGLEFLIYFQGNSAPDKSGLPSDRFSAERTGGSVSTLTIQRTQQEDSAVYLCASSLFVTTENYGYTFGSGTRLTVV.

The chain uses TRBV28 and TRBJ2-1, with D perhaps TRBD1 (6 bases). Germline-derived CDR1 and CDR2 are MDHEN and SYDVKM. The CDR3 extends over 15 amino acids. The germline V and J ends were trimmed by 8 bases and 4 bases, with 18 bases remaining between them. Here the CDR3 DNA reads TGTGCCAGCCCTAAACCGGGACAACTGTACAATGAGCAGTTCTTC. It is translated as CASPKPGQLYNEQFF. Supplemented by reference TRBV28 and TRBJ2-1, the full variable domain reads DVKVTQSSRYLVKRTGEKVFLECVQDMDHENMFWYRQDPGLGLRLIYFSYDVKMKEKGDIPEGYSVSREKKERFSLILESASTNQTSMYLCASPKPGQLYNEQFFGPGTRLTVL.

The chain has TRBV30 and TRBJ1-3, with D perhaps matching TRBD1 (5 bases). Germline V gene data show CDR1 as GTSNPN and CDR2 as SVGIG (reference sequence). This CDR3 spans 14 amino acids. The germline V and J ends were trimmed by 3 bases and 0 bases, with 9 bases remaining between them. CDR3 sequence reads: CAWRGPSSGNTIYF. In DNA form, the CDR3 reads TGTGCCTGGAGGGGACCGAGCTCTGGAAACACCATATATTTT. Combining the CDR3 with reference TRBV30 and TRBJ1-3 gives the whole variable domain SQTIHQWPATLVQPVGSPLSLECTVEGTSNPNLYWYRQAAGRGLQLLFYSVGIGQISSEVPQNLSASRPQDRQFILSSKKLLLSDSGFYLCAWRGPSSGNTIYFGEGSWLTVV.

V gene TRBV7-2 combines with J gene TRBJ2-7; D gene unclear. This CDR3 is built from 13 residues. The germline gives CDR1 SGHTA, CDR2 FQGNSA. The germline V and J ends were trimmed by 10 bases and 6 bases, with 19 bases remaining between them. CDR3 DNA sequence: TGTGCCACCAACCCAAGGGCAGCGCTCGAGCAGTACTTC. This gives the protein CATNPRAALEQYF. Filled out from reference TRBV7-2 and TRBJ2-7, the complete variable domain reads GAGVSQSPSNKVTEKGKDVELRCDPISGHTALYWYRQSLGQGLEFLIYFQGNSAPDKSGLPSDRFSAERTGGSVSTLTIQRTQQEDSAVYLCATNPRAALEQYFGPGTRLTVT.